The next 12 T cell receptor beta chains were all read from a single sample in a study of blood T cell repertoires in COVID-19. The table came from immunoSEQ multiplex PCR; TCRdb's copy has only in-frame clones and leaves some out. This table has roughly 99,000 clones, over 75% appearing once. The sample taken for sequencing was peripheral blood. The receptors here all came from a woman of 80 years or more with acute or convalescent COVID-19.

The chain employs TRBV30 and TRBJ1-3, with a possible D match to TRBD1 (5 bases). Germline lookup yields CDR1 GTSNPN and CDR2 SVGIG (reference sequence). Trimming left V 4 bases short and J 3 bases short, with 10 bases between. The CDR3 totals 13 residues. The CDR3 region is CAWTQGGGNTIYF. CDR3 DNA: TGTGCCTGGACCCAGGGTGGTGGAAACACCATATATTTT. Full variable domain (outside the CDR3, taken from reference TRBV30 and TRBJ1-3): SQTIHQWPATLVQPVGSPLSLECTVEGTSNPNLYWYRQAAGRGLQLLFYSVGIGQISSEVPQNLSASRPQDRQFILSSKKLLLSDSGFYLCAWTQGGGNTIYFGEGSWLTVV.

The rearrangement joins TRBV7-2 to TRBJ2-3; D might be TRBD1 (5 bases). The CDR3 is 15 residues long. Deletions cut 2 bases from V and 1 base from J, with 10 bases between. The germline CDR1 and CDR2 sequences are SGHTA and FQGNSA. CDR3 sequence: CASSLSLGRTDTQYF. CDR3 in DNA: TGTGCCAGCAGCTTAAGTCTGGGGCGCACAGATACGCAGTATTTT.

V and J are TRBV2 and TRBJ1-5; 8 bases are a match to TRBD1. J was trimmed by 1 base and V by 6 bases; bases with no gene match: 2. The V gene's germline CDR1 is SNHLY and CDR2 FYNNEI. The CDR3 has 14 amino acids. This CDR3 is CASRGQVSNQPQHF. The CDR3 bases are TGTGCCAGCAGGGGACAGGTCAGCAATCAGCCCCAGCATTTT.

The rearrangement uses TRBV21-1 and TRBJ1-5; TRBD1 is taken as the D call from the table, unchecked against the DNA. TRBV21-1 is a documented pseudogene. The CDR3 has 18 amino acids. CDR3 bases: TGTGCCAGCAACGACCGGACAGGTTGTAATGTGGAAGGTCAGCCCCAGCATTTT. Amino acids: CASNDRTGCNVEGQPQHF.

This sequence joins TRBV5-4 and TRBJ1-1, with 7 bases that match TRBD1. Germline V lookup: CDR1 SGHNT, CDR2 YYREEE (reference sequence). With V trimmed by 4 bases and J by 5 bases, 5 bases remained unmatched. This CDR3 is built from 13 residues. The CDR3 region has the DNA TGTGCCAGCAGCAGTTACAGGGGAACTGAAGCTTTCTTT. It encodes CASSSYRGTEAFF.

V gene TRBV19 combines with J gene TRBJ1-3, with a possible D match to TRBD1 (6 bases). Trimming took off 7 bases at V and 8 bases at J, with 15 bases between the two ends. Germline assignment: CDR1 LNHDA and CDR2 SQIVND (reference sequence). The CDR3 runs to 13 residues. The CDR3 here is CASNEQGRDTIYF. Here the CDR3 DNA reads TGTGCCAGTAATGAACAGGGACGGGACACCATATATTTT.

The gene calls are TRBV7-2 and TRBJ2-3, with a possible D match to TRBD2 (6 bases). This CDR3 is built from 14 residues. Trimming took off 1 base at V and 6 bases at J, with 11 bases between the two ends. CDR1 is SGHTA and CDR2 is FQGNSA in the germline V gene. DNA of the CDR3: TGTGCCAGCAGCTTAGGTCTAGGAGGGGATACGCAGTATTTT. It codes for CASSLGLGGDTQYF.

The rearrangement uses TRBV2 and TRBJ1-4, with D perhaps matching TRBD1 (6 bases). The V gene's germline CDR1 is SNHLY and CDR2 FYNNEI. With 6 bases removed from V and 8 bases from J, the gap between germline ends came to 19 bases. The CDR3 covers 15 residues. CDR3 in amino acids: CASRATDSRSEKLFF. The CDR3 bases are TGTGCCAGCAGAGCCACGGACAGTCGCAGCGAAAAACTGTTTTTT.

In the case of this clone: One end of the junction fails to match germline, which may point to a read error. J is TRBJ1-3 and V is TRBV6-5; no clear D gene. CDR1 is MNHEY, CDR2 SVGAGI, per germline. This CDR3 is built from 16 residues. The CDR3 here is CTSSYSQASSGNTIYF. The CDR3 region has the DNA TGTACCAGCAGTTACTCGCAGGCGAGCTCTGGAAACACCATATATTTT.

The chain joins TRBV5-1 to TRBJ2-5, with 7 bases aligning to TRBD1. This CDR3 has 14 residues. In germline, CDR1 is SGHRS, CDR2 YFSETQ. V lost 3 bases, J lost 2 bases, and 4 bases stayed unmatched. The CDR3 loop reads CASSYTGVQETQYF. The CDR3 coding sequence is TGCGCCAGCAGCTACACAGGGGTGCAAGAGACCCAGTACTTC.

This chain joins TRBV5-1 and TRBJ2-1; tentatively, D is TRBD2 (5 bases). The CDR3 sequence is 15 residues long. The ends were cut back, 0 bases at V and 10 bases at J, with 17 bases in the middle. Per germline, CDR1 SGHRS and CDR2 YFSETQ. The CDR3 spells CASSLDGNSQEEQFF. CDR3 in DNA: TGCGCCAGCAGCTTGGACGGGAACTCCCAGGAGGAGCAGTTCTTC.

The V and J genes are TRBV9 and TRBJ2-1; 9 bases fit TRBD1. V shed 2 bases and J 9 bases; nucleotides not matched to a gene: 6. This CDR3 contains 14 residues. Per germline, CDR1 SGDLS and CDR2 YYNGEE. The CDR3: CASSVRDRDGEQFF. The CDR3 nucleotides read TGTGCCAGCAGCGTCCGGGACAGGGATGGTGAGCAGTTCTTC.